These T cell receptor beta chains were read from a single sample in a study of T cell repertoires in cytomegalovirus infection. TCRdb re-derived calls from the reads in MiXCR, one entry per CDR3 protein. Of about 100,000 distinct CDR3 sequences listed, around a quarter are singletons. Sample: CD8+ T cells from PBMCs. All receptors derive from a human donor in good health (CMV status not recorded). Some clones in this sample may be carry-over from other donors' samples. The conserved cysteine and the conserved F or W are not part of the CDR3 here. Each record gives: J gene, V gene, CDR3 protein.

>TRBJ2-3|TRBV9
ASSVGSGSTDTQY
>TRBJ2-7|TRBV6-2/TRBV6-3
ASSTHRGQSEQY
>TRBJ2-3|TRBV12-3/TRBV12-4
ASRALAGRDTQY
>TRBJ2-7|TRBV20-1
SASEGQGKGYEQY
>TRBJ2-1|TRBV30
AWSVWDSDNEQF
>TRBJ1-1|TRBV6-2/TRBV6-3
ASSWGTGAWQGTEAF
>TRBJ1-5|TRBV20-1
SARDRRDSSNQPQH
>TRBJ2-7|TRBV7-9
ASSLAGAVKYEQY
>TRBJ1-6|TRBV28
ASRVGGGSYNSPLH
>TRBJ2-7|TRBV12-3/TRBV12-4
ASRPGTSEQY
>TRBJ2-7|TRBV11-2
ASSPPRGEAVEQY